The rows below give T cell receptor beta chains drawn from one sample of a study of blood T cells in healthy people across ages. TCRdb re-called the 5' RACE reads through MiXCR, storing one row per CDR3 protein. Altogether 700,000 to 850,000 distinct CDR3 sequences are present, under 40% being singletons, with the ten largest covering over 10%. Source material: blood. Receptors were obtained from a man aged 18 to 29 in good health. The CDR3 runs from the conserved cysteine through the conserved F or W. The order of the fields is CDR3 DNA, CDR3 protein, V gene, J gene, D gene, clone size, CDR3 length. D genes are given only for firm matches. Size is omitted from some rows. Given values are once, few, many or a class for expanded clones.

cdr3_nt: TGTGCCAGCAGCCCCCGAAGTTATGAGTATGGCTACACCTTC
cdr3_aa: CASSPRSYEYGYTF
v_call: TRBV3-1
j_call: TRBJ1-2
d_call: -
clone_size: many
cdr3_length: 14

cdr3_nt: TGTGCCAGCAGCTTAGGGGGCGGGCAGCCCCAGCATTTT
cdr3_aa: CASSLGGGQPQHF
v_call: TRBV12-3/TRBV12-4
j_call: TRBJ1-5
d_call: TRBD1
clone_size: many
cdr3_length: 13

cdr3_nt: TGCAGCGTTGCCTTGGACGGAGAGCAGTTCTTC
cdr3_aa: CSVALDGEQFF
v_call: TRBV29-1
j_call: TRBJ2-1
d_call: -
clone_size: many
cdr3_length: 11

cdr3_nt: TGTGCCAGCAGCCCGGATGGGGTTGGGGGACTCACCACAGATACGCAGTATTTT
cdr3_aa: CASSPDGVGGLTTDTQYF
v_call: TRBV3-1
j_call: TRBJ2-3
d_call: -
clone_size: many
cdr3_length: 18

cdr3_nt: TGCAGTGCTAGAGTAGGCGGGTTGGACGAGCAGTACTTC
cdr3_aa: CSARVGGLDEQYF
v_call: TRBV20-1
j_call: TRBJ2-7
d_call: -
clone_size: -
cdr3_length: 13

cdr3_nt: TGTGCCAGCAGCTTAGACCAGGGTGGAAACACCATATATTTT
cdr3_aa: CASSLDQGGNTIYF
v_call: TRBV7-9
j_call: TRBJ1-3
d_call: -
clone_size: few
cdr3_length: 14

cdr3_nt: TGTGCCAACGAGCAGGAAATGAACACTGAAGCTTTCTTT
cdr3_aa: CANEQEMNTEAFF
v_call: TRBV13
j_call: TRBJ1-1
d_call: -
clone_size: once
cdr3_length: 13

cdr3_nt: TGTGCCAGCTCACCCCAAGAGCGGACCTTCGCGAACACCGGGGAGCTGTTTTTT
cdr3_aa: CASSPQERTFANTGELFF
v_call: TRBV18
j_call: TRBJ2-2
d_call: -
clone_size: -
cdr3_length: 18

cdr3_nt: TGCGCCAGCAGCCAAGCCGGGGGACAGGGGAGGTATGAGCAGTTCTTC
cdr3_aa: CASSQAGGQGRYEQFF
v_call: TRBV4-1
j_call: TRBJ2-1
d_call: TRBD1
clone_size: -
cdr3_length: 16

cdr3_nt: TGCAGCGTTGGGGAACAGGGGCAGTTCTTC
cdr3_aa: CSVGEQGQFF
v_call: TRBV29-1
j_call: TRBJ2-1
d_call: -
clone_size: -
cdr3_length: 10

cdr3_nt: TGTGCCATCAGTGAGGCGGACAGGGAAACAGATACGCAGTATTTT
cdr3_aa: CAISEADRETDTQYF
v_call: TRBV10-3
j_call: TRBJ2-3
d_call: TRBD1
clone_size: few
cdr3_length: 15

cdr3_nt: TGCGCCAGCAGCCAAAGCTTAATGGGACAGTGCCCCCGTGGCAATGAGCAGTTCTTC
cdr3_aa: CASSQSLMGQCPRGNEQFF
v_call: TRBV4-3
j_call: TRBJ2-1
d_call: TRBD1
clone_size: -
cdr3_length: 19

cdr3_nt: TGTGCCACCAGTGATTCGTCCGGGGCTGAAGCTTTCTTT
cdr3_aa: CATSDSSGAEAFF
v_call: TRBV24-1
j_call: TRBJ1-1
d_call: -
clone_size: -
cdr3_length: 13

cdr3_nt: TGCGCCAGCAGCCGTTTATTGGGCCAGGGGGGTACGAGTAGCAATGAGCAGTACTTC
cdr3_aa: CASSRLLGQGGTSSNEQYF
v_call: TRBV4-1
j_call: TRBJ2-4
d_call: -
clone_size: -
cdr3_length: 19

cdr3_nt: TGTGCCAGCACGAGCGGGGGGACCTACAATGAGCAGTTCTTC
cdr3_aa: CASTSGGTYNEQFF
v_call: TRBV12-3/TRBV12-4
j_call: TRBJ2-1
d_call: TRBD2
clone_size: many
cdr3_length: 14

cdr3_nt: TGCGCCAGCAGCCCGGAACAGCGCCTCAACACTGAAGCTTTCTTT
cdr3_aa: CASSPEQRLNTEAFF
v_call: TRBV5-1
j_call: TRBJ1-1
d_call: -
clone_size: few
cdr3_length: 15

cdr3_nt: TGTGCCAGCAGTTACTCTCCGGGACCATACAATGAGCAGTTCTTC
cdr3_aa: CASSYSPGPYNEQFF
v_call: TRBV6-5
j_call: TRBJ2-1
d_call: -
clone_size: many
cdr3_length: 15

cdr3_nt: TGTGCCAGCAGGGAGAACTCTGGGGCCAACGTCCTGACTTTC
cdr3_aa: CASRENSGANVLTF
v_call: TRBV6-5
j_call: TRBJ2-6
d_call: -
clone_size: -
cdr3_length: 14

cdr3_nt: TGCGCCAGCAGCTTGGCCGGGACAGGGTCCTACGAGCAGTACTTC
cdr3_aa: CASSLAGTGSYEQYF
v_call: TRBV7-2
j_call: TRBJ2-7
d_call: TRBD1
clone_size: many
cdr3_length: 15

cdr3_nt: TGTGCCACCAGCAGCCGGGGGATAAACCCTGGGGCCAACGTCCTGACTTTC
cdr3_aa: CATSSRGINPGANVLTF
v_call: TRBV15
j_call: TRBJ2-6
d_call: -
clone_size: -
cdr3_length: 17

cdr3_nt: TGTGCCAGCAGCTTAGACCCTCTGGGAGGGACTGAAGCTTTCTTT
cdr3_aa: CASSLDPLGGTEAFF
v_call: TRBV7-2
j_call: TRBJ1-1
d_call: -
clone_size: few
cdr3_length: 15

cdr3_nt: TGTGCCAGCTCACCAACGAGCGGGGGGGCAAAGACCCAGTACTTC
cdr3_aa: CASSPTSGGAKTQYF
v_call: TRBV18
j_call: TRBJ2-5
d_call: TRBD2
clone_size: few
cdr3_length: 15